This record looks at one T cell receptor beta chain sequence and its context. This entry belongs to a study of blood T cell repertoires in COVID-19. Only in-frame clones appear in the TCRdb table, and some are missing; sequencing was by immunoSEQ multiplex PCR. The data show over 65,000 clones, 90% seen once. The sequence came from a woman aged 80 or over with acute or convalescent COVID-19. Sequenced: peripheral blood.

CDR3 bases: TGTGCCAGCAGCTTGGTGCGGGCGGCTTTCTTT. Amino acids: CASSLVRAAFF. V and J are TRBV5-8 and TRBJ1-1; D not certain. CDR1 and CDR2 from the germline V gene are SGHTS and YDEGEE. Between the trimmed V and J ends, which lost 0 bases and 11 bases, there was a span of 8 bases. The length of the CDR3 is 11 residues.